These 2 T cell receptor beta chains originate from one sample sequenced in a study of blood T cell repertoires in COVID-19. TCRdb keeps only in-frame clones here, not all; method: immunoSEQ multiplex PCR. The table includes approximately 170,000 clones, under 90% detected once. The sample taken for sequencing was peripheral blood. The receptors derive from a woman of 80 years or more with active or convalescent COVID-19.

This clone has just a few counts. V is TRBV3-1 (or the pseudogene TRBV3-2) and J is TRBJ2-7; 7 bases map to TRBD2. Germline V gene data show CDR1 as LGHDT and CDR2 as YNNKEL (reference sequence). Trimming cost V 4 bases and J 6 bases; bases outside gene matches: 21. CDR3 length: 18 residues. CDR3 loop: CASSPKILVSGGSSEQYF. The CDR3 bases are TGTGCCAGCAGCCCTAAGATTCTCGTATCCGGCGGGAGTTCCGAGCAGTACTTC.

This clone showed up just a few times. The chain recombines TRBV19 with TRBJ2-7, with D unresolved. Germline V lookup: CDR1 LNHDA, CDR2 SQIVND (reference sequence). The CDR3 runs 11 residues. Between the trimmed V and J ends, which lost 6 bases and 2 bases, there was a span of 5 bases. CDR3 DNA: TGTGCCAGTAGCAACACCTACGAGCAGTACTTC. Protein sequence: CASSNTYEQYF.